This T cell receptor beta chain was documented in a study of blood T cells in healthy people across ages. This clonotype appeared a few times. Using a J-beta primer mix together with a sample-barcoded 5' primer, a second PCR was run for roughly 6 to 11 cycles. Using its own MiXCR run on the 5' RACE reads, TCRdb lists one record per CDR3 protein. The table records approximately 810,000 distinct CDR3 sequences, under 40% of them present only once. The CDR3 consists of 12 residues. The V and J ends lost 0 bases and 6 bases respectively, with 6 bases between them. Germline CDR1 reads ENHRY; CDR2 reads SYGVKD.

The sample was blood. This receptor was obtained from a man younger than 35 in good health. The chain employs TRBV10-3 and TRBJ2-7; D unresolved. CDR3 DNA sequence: TGTGCCATCAGTGAGTCGAAACCCGAGCAGTACTTC. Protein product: CAISESKPEQYF.